The clone carrying this TCR beta chain came up many times. Its antigen is still unknown. A much larger clone differs from this one at a single base, so this may be a read error. The CDR3 contains 16 residues. The germline V gene encodes CDR1 MNHEY and CDR2 SVGAGI. V shed 2 bases and J shed 7 bases, with 21 bases lying between them. This entry is derived from a study of blood T cells in healthy people across ages. Combining a sample-barcoded 5' primer with a J-beta primer mix, a second PCR ran for about 7 to 11 cycles. MiXCR, run by TCRdb on the 5' RACE reads, gives a single entry per CDR3 protein. Of fewer than 700,000 distinct CDR3 sequences in the sample, 47% were seen once. Findings and caveats of the study: Since the PBMCs were unsorted, naive and antigen-experienced cells could not be conclusively compared. TCR beta diversity, measured per million T cells, fell in a roughly linear way with age.

What was sequenced was blood. This TCR came from a man older than 75 in good health. The rearrangement joins TRBV6-5 to TRBJ2-7; D may match TRBD1 or TRBD2 (6 bases each). In nucleotides, the CDR3 is TGTGCCAGCAGTTACGGTCGGAGAGGGGGGTACAATGAGCAGTACTTC. It yields the protein CASSYGRRGGYNEQYF.